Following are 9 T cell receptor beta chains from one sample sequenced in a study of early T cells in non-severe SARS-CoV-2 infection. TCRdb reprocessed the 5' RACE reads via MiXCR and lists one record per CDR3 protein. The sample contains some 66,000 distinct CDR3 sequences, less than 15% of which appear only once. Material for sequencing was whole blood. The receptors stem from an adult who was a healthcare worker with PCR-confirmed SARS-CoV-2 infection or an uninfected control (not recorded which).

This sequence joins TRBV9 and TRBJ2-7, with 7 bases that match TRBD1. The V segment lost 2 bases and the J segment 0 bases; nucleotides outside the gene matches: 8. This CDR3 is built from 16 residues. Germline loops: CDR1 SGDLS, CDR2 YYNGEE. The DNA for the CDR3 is TGTGCCAGCAGCGTTACAGGGGACGCGTTCTCCTACGAGCAGTACTTC. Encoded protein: CASSVTGDAFSYEQYF.

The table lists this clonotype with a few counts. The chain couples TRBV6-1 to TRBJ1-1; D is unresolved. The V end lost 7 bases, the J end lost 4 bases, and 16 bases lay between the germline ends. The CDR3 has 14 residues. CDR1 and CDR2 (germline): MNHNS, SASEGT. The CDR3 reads CASKLSGEGTEAFF. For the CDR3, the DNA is TGTGCCAGCAAATTATCCGGGGAGGGCACTGAAGCTTTCTTT.

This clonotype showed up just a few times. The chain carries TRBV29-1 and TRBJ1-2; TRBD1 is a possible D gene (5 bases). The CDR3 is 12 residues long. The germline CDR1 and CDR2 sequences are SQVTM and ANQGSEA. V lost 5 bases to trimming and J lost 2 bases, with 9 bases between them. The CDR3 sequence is CSVSQENYGYTF. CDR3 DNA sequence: TGCAGCGTTTCACAGGAGAACTATGGCTACACCTTC.

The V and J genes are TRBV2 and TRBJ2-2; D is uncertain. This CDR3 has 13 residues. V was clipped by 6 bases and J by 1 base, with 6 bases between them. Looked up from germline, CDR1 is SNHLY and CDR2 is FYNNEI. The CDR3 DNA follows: TGTGCCAGCAGACAGCTGAACACCGGGGAGCTGTTTTTT. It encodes CASRQLNTGELFF.

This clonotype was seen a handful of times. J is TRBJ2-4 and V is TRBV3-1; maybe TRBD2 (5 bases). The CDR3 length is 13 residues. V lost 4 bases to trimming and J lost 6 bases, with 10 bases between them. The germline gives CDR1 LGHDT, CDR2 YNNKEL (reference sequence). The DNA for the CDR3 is TGTGCCAGCAGCCGAAGGGAGTTAAACATTCAGTACTTC. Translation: CASSRRELNIQYF. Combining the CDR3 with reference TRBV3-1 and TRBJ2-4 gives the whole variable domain DTAVSQTPKYLVTQMGNDKSIKCEQNLGHDTMYWYKQDSKKFLKIMFSYNNKELIINETVPNRFSPKSPDKAHLNLHINSLELGDSAVYFCASSRRELNIQYFGAGTRLSVL.

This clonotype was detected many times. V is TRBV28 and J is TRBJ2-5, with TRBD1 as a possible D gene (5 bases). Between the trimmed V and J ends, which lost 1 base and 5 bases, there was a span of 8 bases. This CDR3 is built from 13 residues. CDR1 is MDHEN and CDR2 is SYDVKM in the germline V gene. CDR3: CASSLSGLETQYF. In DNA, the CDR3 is TGTGCCAGCAGTTTATCAGGGTTGGAGACCCAGTACTTC. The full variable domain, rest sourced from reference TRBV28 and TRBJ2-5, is DVKVTQSSRYLVKRTGEKVFLECVQDMDHENMFWYRQDPGLGLRLIYFSYDVKMKEKGDIPEGYSVSREKKERFSLILESASTNQTSMYLCASSLSGLETQYFGPGTRLLVL.

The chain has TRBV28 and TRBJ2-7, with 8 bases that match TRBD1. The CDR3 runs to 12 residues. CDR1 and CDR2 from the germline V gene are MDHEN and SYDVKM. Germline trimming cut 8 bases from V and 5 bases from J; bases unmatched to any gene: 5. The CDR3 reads CASHRGANEQYF. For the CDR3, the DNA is TGTGCCAGCCACAGGGGGGCAAACGAGCAGTACTTC.

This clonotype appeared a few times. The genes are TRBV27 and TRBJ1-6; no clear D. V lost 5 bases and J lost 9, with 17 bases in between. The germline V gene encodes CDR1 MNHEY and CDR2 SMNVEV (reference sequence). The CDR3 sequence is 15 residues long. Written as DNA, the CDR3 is TGTGCCAGCAGTGCGTCAGAGTCTTTCAGTTCACCCCTCCACTTT. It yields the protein CASSASESFSSPLHF.

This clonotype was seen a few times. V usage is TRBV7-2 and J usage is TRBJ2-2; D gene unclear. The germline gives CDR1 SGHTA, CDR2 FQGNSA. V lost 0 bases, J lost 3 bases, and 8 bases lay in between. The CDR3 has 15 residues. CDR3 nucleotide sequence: TGTGCCAGCAGCTTAGCGGGGTGGGACACCGGGGAGCTGTTTTTT. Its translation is CASSLAGWDTGELFF.